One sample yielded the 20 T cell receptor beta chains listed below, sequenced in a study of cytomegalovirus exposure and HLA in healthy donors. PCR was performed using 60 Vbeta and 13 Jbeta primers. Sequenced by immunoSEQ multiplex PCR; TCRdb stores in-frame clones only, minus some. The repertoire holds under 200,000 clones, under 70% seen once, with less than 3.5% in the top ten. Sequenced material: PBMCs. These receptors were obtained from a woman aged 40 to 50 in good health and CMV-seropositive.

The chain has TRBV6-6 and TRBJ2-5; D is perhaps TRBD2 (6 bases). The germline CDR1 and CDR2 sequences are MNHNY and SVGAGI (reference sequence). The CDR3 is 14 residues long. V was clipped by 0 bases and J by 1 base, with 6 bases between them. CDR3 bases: TGTGCCAGCAGTTACTCTAGCGGCCAAGAGACCCAGTACTTC. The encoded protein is CASSYSSGQETQYF.

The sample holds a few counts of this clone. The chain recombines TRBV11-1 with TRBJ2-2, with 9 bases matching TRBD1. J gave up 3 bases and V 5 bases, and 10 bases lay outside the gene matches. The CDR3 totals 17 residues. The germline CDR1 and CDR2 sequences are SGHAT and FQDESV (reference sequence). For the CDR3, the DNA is TGTGCCAGCAGCACACAACAGGGGGCGTCGGACACCGGGGAGCTGTTTTTT. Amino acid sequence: CASSTQQGASDTGELFF. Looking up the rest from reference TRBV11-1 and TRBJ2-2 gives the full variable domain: EAEVAQSPRYKITEKSQAVAFWCDPISGHATLYWYRQILGQGPELLVQFQDESVVDDSQLPKDRFSAERLKGVDSTLKIQPAELGDSAMYLCASSTQQGASDTGELFFGEGSRLTVL.

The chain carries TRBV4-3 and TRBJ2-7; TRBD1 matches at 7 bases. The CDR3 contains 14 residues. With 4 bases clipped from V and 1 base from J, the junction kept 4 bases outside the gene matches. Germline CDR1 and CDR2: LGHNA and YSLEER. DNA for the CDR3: TGCGCCAGCAGCCCCGGGACAGCATCCTACGAGCAGTACTTC. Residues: CASSPGTASYEQYF.

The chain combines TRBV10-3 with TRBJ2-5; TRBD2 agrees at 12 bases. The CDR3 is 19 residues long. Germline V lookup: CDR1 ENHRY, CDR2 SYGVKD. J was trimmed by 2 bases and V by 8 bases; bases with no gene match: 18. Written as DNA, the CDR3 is TGTGCCATCGGACTAGCGGGAAAGTCTGGCCCCGGATCACAAGAGACCCAGTACTTC. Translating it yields CAIGLAGKSGPGSQETQYF.

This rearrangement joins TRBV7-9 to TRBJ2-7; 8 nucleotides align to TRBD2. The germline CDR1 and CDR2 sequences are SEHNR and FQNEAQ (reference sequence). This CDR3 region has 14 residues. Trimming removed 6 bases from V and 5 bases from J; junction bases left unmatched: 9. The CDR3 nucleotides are TGTGCCAGCAGGGGTTCGGGGGGGCTGGACGAGCAGTACTTC. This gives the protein CASRGSGGLDEQYF.

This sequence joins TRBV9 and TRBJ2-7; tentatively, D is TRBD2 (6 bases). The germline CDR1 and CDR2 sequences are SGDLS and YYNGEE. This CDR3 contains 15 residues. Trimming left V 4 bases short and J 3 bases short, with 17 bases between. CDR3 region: CASSMGLAGSYEQYF. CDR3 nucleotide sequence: TGTGCCAGCAGCATGGGACTCGCGGGGAGCTACGAGCAGTACTTC.

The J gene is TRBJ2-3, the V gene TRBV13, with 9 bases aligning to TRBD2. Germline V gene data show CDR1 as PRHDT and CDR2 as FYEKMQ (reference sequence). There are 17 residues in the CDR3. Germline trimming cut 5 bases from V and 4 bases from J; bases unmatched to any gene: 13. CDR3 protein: CASSQRLAVKSADTQYF. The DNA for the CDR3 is TGTGCCAGCAGCCAGCGACTAGCGGTAAAAAGCGCAGATACGCAGTATTTT.

For the CDR3, the DNA is TGTGCCAGCAGCTTAGGGGCCGGGACTAGCGGGGGAGGCTACAATGAGCAGTTCTTC. This encodes CASSLGAGTSGGGYNEQFF. The chain employs TRBV7-2 and TRBJ2-1; 14 positions agree with TRBD2. Trimming took 1 base from V and 3 from J; bases not matched to a gene: 8. Germline-derived CDR1 and CDR2 are SGHTA and FQGNSA. The CDR3 spans 19 residues.

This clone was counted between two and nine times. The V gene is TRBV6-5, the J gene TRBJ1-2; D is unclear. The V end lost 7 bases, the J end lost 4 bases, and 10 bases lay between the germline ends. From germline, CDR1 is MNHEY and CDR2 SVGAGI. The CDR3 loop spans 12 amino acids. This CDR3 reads CASMEVGYGYTF. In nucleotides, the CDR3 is TGTGCCAGCATGGAGGTGGGCTATGGCTACACCTTC.

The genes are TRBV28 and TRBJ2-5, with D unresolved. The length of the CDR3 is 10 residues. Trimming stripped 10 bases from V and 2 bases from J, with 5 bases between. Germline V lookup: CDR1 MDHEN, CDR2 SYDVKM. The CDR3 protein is CATHQETQYF. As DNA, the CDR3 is TGTGCCACCCATCAAGAGACCCAGTACTTC.

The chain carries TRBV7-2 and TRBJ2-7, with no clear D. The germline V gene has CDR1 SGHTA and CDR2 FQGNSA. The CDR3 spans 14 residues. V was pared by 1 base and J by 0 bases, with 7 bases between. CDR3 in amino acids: CASSLELSSYEQYF. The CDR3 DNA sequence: TGTGCCAGCAGCTTAGAGCTGAGCTCCTACGAGCAGTACTTC.

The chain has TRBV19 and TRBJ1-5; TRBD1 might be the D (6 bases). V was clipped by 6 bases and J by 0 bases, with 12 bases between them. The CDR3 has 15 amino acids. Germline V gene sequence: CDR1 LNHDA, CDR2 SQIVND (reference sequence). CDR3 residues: CASSWAQGSNQPQHF. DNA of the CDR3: TGTGCCAGTAGCTGGGCACAGGGTAGCAATCAGCCCCAGCATTTT.

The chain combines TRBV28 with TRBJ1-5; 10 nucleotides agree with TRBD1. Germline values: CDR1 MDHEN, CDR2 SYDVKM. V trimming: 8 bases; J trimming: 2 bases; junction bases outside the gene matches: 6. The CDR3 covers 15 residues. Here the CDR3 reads CASGGQGVGNQPQHF. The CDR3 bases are TGTGCCAGCGGAGGACAGGGGGTTGGCAATCAGCCCCAGCATTTT.

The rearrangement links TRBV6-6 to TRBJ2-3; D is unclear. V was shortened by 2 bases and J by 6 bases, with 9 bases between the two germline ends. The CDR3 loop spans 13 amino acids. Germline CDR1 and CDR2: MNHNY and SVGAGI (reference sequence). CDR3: CASSYARADTQYF. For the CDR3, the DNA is TGTGCCAGCAGTTACGCCCGCGCGGATACGCAGTATTTT.

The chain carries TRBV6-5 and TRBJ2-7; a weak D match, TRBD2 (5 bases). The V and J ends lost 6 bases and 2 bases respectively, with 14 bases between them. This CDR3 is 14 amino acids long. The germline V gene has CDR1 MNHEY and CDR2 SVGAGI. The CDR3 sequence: CASRLGRFPYEQYF. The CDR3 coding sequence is TGTGCCAGCAGGCTAGGGAGATTTCCCTACGAGCAGTACTTC.

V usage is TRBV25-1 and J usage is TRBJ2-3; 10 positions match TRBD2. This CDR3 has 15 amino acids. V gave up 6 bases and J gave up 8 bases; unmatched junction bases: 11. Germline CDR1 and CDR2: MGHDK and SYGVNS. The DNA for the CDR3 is TGTGCCAGCAGCCCCCCGGGACTAGCGTCGCCTACGCAGTATTTT. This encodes CASSPPGLASPTQYF.

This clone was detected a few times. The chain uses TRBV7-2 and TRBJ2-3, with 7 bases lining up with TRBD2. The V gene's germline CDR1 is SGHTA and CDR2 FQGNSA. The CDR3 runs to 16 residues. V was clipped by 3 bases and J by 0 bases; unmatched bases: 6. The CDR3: CASSFLAEGSTDTQYF. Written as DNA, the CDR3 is TGTGCCAGCAGCTTCCTAGCGGAAGGTAGCACAGATACGCAGTATTTT.

In DNA form, the CDR3 reads TGTGCCAGCAGCTTAAGGGGTTTAGAGACCCAGTACTTC. This gives the protein CASSLRGLETQYF. This rearrangement joins TRBV7-9 to TRBJ2-5, with a tentative D call TRBD1 (5 bases). The CDR3 sequence is 13 residues long. Germline CDR1 reads SEHNR; CDR2 reads FQNEAQ (reference sequence). Trimming removed 2 bases from V and 4 bases from J, with 8 bases in between. The full variable domain, rest sourced from reference TRBV7-9 and TRBJ2-5, is DTGVSQNPRHKITKRGQNVTFRCDPISEHNRLYWYRQTLGQGPEFLTYFQNEAQLEKSRLLSDRFSAERPKGSFSTLEIQRTEQGDSAMYLCASSLRGLETQYFGPGTRLLVL.

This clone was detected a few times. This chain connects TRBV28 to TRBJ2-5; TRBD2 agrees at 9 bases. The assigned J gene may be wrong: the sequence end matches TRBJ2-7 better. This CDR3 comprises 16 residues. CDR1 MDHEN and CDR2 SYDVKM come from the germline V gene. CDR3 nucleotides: TGTGCCAGCAGTAGCCCGGAGGCTAGCGGGATCGCCGAGCAGTACTTC. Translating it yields CASSSPEASGIAEQYF.

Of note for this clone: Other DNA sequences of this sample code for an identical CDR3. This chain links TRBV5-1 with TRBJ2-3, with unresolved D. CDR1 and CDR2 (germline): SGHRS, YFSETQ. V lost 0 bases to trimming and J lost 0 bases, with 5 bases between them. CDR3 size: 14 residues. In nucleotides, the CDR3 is TGCGCCAGCAGCTTGGGAGTTAGCACAGATACGCAGTATTTT. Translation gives CASSLGVSTDTQYF.